The rows below give T cell receptor beta chains drawn from one sample of a study of breast tumors, draining lymph nodes, adjacent tissues. Via MiXCR, TCRdb re-called the multiplex PCR reads, giving one row per CDR3 protein. The table lists about 140,000 distinct CDR3 sequences, about 31% of them singletons, with roughly 2.2% in the top ten. Sequences were obtained from axillary lymph node tissue. The receptors were sampled from a female donor with breast cancer. Some clones in this sample may be carry-over from other donors' samples. CDR3s include the opening cysteine and the closing phenylalanine or tryptophan. D genes are given only for firm matches. A clone size is listed for some rows: how often the clone was seen (once, few, many), or a class if it is expanded.

v_call	d_call	j_call	clone_size	cdr3_aa	cdr3_nt
TRBV24-1	.	TRBJ2-1	.	CATSAVGGTYNEQFF	TGTGCCACCAGTGCTGTGGGAGGAACCTACAATGAGCAGTTCTTC
TRBV7-2	.	TRBJ2-4	many	CASSLGGGNIQYF	TGTGCCAGCAGCTTAGGTGGGGGAAACATTCAGTACTTC
TRBV20-1	.	TRBJ2-5	.	CSAREPESAQETQYF	TGCAGTGCTAGAGAGCCAGAATCTGCACAAGAGACCCAGTACTTC
TRBV6-6	TRBD1	TRBJ1-1	.	CASSEGQGYIPEAFF	TGTGCCAGCAGTGAGGGACAGGGGTATATACCTGAAGCTTTCTTT
TRBV6-5	TRBD1	TRBJ1-6	many	CASSYADRGRISPLHF	TGTGCCAGCAGTTACGCTGACAGGGGAAGAATTTCACCCCTCCACTTT
TRBV20-1	TRBD2	TRBJ2-1	.	CSARDRTSGALASYNEQFF	TGCAGTGCTAGAGACAGGACTAGCGGGGCCCTGGCCTCCTACAATGAGCAGTTCTTC
TRBV2	.	TRBJ1-6	once	CAGSPNNDSPLHF	TGTGCCGGTAGTCCTAACAATGATTCACCCCTCCACTTT
TRBV11-3	TRBD1	TRBJ2-7	.	CASSFGTGGSAEQYF	TGTGCCAGCAGCTTTGGGACAGGGGGCTCTGCCGAGCAGTACTTC
TRBV30	.	TRBJ2-1	many	CAWSSGAQDNEQFF	TGTGCCTGGAGTTCTGGGGCGCAGGACAATGAGCAGTTCTTC
TRBV6-1	.	TRBJ1-1	.	CASSYFTNTEAFF	TGTGCCAGCAGTTACTTCACTAACACTGAAGCTTTCTTT
TRBV4-1	.	TRBJ2-6	many	CASSQVFGPLSSGANVLTF	TGCGCCAGCAGCCAAGTGTTTGGGCCTTTGAGCTCTGGGGCCAACGTCCTGACTTTC
TRBV6-1	.	TRBJ2-3	many	CATQLRADTQYF	TGTGCCACCCAACTACGTGCAGATACGCAGTATTTT
TRBV5-5	.	TRBJ1-5	many	CASSLKGAGSNQPQHF	TGTGCCAGCAGCTTGAAAGGGGCGGGGAGCAATCAGCCCCAGCATTTT
TRBV5-1	.	TRBJ2-5	.	CASREGGTETQYF	TGCGCCAGCAGGGAGGGGGGGACAGAGACCCAGTACTTC
TRBV20-1	TRBD2	TRBJ2-3	many	CSAGSSGGWEDTQYF	TGCAGTGCTGGTTCTAGCGGGGGATGGGAAGATACGCAGTATTTT
TRBV4-1	.	TRBJ2-7	.	CASSQDGGAFFEQYF	TGCGCCAGCAGCCAAGATGGGGGCGCTTTTTTTGAGCAGTACTTC
TRBV27	.	TRBJ2-6	many	CASSQSNSGANVLTF	TGTGCCAGCAGTCAATCTAACTCTGGGGCCAACGTCCTGACTTTC
TRBV20-1	.	TRBJ2-7	many	CSARATGRGTRYEQYF	TGCAGTGCTAGAGCCACTGGCAGGGGTACCCGCTACGAGCAGTACTTC